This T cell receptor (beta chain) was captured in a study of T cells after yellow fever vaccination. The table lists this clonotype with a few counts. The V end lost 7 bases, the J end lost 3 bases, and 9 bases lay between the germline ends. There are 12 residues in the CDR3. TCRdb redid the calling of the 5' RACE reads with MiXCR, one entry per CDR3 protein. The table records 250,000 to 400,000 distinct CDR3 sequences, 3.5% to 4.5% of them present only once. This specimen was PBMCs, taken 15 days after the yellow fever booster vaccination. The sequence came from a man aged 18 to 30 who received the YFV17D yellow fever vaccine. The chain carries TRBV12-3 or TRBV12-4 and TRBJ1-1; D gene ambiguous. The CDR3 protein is CASTPFDTEAFF. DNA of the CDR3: TGTGCCAGCACTCCCTTCGACACTGAAGCTTTCTTT.